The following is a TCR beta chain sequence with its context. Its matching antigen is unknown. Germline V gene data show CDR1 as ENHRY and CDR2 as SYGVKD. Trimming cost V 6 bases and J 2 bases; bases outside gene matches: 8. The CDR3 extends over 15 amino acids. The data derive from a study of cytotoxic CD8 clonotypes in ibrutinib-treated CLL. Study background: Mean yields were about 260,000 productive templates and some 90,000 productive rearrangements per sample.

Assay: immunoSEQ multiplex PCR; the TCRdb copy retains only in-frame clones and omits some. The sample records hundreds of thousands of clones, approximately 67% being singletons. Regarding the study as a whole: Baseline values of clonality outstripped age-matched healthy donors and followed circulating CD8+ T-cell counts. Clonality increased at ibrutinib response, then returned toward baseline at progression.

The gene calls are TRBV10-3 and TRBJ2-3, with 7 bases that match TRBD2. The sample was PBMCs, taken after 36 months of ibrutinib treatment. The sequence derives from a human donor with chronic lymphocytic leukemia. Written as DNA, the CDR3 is TGTGCCATCAGGCTGGGGCGGGAGCCCACAGATACGCAGTATTTT. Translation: CAIRLGREPTDTQYF.